This T cell receptor beta chain was captured in a study of blood T cells in healthy people across ages. The authors ran a second PCR of about 6 to 11 cycles using a sample-barcoded 5' primer and a J-beta primer mix. MiXCR, applied by TCRdb to the 5' RACE reads, yields one record per CDR3 protein. This sample has fewer than 1,000,000 distinct CDR3 sequences, with about 47% found just once. This clonotype came up a few times. The source of this sequence is a man older than 75 in good health. Material: blood.

CDR3 DNA sequence: TGTGCCAGCAGCCAAGAGGGGTCGAGGAATGAGCAGTTCTTC. It yields the protein CASSQEGSRNEQFF. The chain has TRBV4-2 and TRBJ2-1; D uncertain. The length of the CDR3 is 14 residues. The V and J ends lost 0 bases and 7 bases respectively, with 10 bases between them. CDR1 is LGHNA and CDR2 is YNFKEQ in the germline V gene.